The subject of this entry is one T cell receptor beta chain. Its antigen remains unidentified. Base qualities are missing; no much larger clone stands one base away. The donors were healthy, HIV-negative adults who had no recently reported acute infections or vaccinations. All donors were Caucasian adults living in Nashville, Tennessee, USA. CD4+ T cells were enriched by magnetic negative selection, after which naive cells were positively selected on CD45RA and the negative fraction was taken as the memory subset. After blood collection by leukapheresis, PBMCs were isolated using Ficoll-Histopaque density gradient centrifugation and then cryopreserved in the vapor phase of liquid nitrogen. Purity and quantity of every magnetically sorted T cell population were checked by analytical flow cytometry. Genomic DNA was isolated from each sorted fraction and quantified by UV absorbance on a Nanodrop 2000c.

Between the V and J ends, shortened by 1 base and 0 bases respectively, the junction contains 16 bases. The germline V gene specifies SGHTA as CDR1 and FQGTGA as CDR2. The CDR3 covers 19 residues, taking in both the cysteine and the phenylalanine. The CDR3 DNA has 57 bases and is translated from base 1. These data come from a study of shared clonotypes between healthy human individuals (dated by TCRdb to 2020 to 2022). For context, the study as a whole: Two women and a few men aged 18 to 49 years were included in the cohort. The study deeply sequenced blood TCR repertoires of five healthy adults to estimate repertoire size and the extent of clonotype sharing between individuals. For each donor, three plates each were used for CD4 naive and CD4 memory, two plates were used for CD8 naive, and one plate was used for CD8 memory. Different laboratories and diverse techniques were used to prepare libraries and sequence TCR repertoires, to increase sequencing depth and limit assay-specific biases. Between about 0.8 and 9 billion PBMCs per donor were obtained by leukapheresis. General study outcomes and caveats: Based on pairwise subsampling, the degree of clonotype sharing among donors was expected to be affected by sequencing depth. Sharing across a few donors was observed for 4.5% to 6.5% of naive CD4, less than 4% of naive CD8, roughly 2.3% of memory CD4, and around 0.4% of memory CD8 clonotypes. Naive subsets generally had larger estimated clonotype richness than memory subsets did. Because the study included only a small number of donors, the genetic and exposure-history diversity represented was limited. Incomplete sequencing was indicated by rarefaction of sorted-subset datasets, despite the large sequencing depth. Only blood was sampled, and tissue TCR repertoires likely differ from those in blood. Compared with non-shared clonotypes, the clonotypes found in all four sorted-subset donors had higher generation probabilities.

Using the deep immunoSEQ assay, TCR CDR3 regions were amplified from genomic DNA by multiplex PCR. For each cell subset, the extracted genomic DNA was distributed evenly across all wells of several immunoSEQ 96-well plates, and each plate served as one replicate. For sorted subsets, approximately 200 ng of genomic DNA, equivalent to 25,000 to 35,000 T cell genomes, went into each replicate PCR. The purified libraries were quantified using a Qubit 3.0 fluorometer, sized with a Bioanalyzer 2100, and then quantified again using the KAPA Library Quantification kit. Every immunoSEQ 96-well plate was sequenced on a separate single-read 150-cycle Illumina NextSeq 550 flow cell. As for how the authors treated the data: Because only junctional sequences without quality scores were contained in the immunoSEQ output, filtering matching that applied to full-length reads could not be performed. Sequences were annotated with PyIR, a Python wrapper for IgBLAST v1.9, using IMGT germline references to assign V/J genes and CDR3. Reads were filtered out if the reads had weak V/J assignments (E-value above 1e-6), no CDR3, stop codons, out-of-frame junctions, or ambiguous translated residues. V3J clonotypes were defined by identical inferred V gene, J gene, and CDR3 amino acid sequence. To compute the percentage overlap between repertoires, the number of shared unique clonotypes was divided by the size of the smaller repertoire. Three approaches were used to assess repertoire richness: RTK rarefaction, the Chao1 estimator, and Recon v2.1 estimates of unobserved clonotypes. Generation probabilities for all TCRbeta clonotypes obtained by the gDNA method from a few donors were computed using OLGA. Drawn from immuneACCESS, this table holds only the in-frame rearrangements with V and J called that TCRdb kept. Clones are partly lost; checked studies trace under half to an unresolved V gene and leave the rest unexplained. That table gives V, J and clone size, and the DNA gave D and trimming. The sample table contains roughly 2 million clones; only one count was recorded for around 95% of them. Together, the top ten hold 0.1% to 0.15% of the sample.

The TCR originated in a man aged 18 to 30 in good health. The sample taken for sequencing was naive CD4+ T cells sorted from blood. Taken with the paper, the label for cell subset or site translates to: CD45RA+ positively selected. This receptor chain uses TRBV7-3 and TRBJ2-6; the D gene is unclear. The CDR3 protein is CASSLIPSLPNSGANVLTF. The DNA sequence is TGTGCCAGCAGCTTAATCCCCTCCCTCCCCAACTCTGGGGCCAACGTCCTGACTTTC.